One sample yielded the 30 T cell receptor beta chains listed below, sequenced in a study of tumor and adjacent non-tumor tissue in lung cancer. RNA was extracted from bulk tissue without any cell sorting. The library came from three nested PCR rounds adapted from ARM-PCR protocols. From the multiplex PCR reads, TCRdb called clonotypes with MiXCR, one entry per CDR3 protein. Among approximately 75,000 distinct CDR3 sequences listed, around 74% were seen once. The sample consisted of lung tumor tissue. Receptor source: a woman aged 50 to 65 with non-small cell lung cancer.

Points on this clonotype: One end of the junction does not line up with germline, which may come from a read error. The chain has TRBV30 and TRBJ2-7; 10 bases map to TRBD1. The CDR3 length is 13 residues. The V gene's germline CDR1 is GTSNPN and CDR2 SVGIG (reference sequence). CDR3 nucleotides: TGTGTCTGGTCCCGGACAGGGGGATACGAGCAGTATTTC. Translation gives CVWSRTGGYEQYF.

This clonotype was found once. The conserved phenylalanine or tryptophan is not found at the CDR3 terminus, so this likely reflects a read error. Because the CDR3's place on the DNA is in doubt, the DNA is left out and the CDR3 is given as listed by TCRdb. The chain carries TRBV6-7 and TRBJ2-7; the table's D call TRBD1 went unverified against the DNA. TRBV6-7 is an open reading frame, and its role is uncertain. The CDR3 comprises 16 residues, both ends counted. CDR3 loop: CASSSAAPRGPYEQYI.

The CDR3 DNA reads as TGCGCCAGCAGCCAATGGTCCTCTCTCATCGACGAGCAGTACTTC. This encodes CASSQWSSLIDEQYF. This chain uses TRBV4-1 with TRBJ2-7; no definite D call. The germline V gene encodes CDR1 MGHRA and CDR2 YSYEKL. CDR3 length: 15 residues. Between the trimmed V and J ends, which lost 2 bases and 5 bases, there was a span of 16 bases.

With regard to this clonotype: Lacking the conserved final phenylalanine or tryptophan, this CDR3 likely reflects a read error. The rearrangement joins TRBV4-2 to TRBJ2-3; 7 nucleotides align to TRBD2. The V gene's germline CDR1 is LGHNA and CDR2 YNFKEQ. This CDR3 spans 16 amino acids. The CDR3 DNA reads TGTGCCAGCAGTCAAGGGCGCGGGAGTGGGGCAGATACGCAGTATCTT. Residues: CASSQGRGSGADTQYL.

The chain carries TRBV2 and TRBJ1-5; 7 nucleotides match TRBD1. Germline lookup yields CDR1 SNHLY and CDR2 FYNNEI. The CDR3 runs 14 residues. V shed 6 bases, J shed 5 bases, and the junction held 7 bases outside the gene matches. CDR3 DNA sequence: TGTGCCAGCAGGGCCGGGACAGAAGATCAGCCCCAGCATTTT. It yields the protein CASRAGTEDQPQHF.

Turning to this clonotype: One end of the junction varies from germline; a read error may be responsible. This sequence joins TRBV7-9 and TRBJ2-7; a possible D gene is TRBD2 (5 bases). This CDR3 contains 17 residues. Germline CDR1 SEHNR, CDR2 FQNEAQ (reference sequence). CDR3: CASRLDSLDFGSYEQYF. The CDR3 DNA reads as TGTGCCAGCAGATTAGACTCACTAGATTTCGGCTCCTACGAGCAGTACTTC.

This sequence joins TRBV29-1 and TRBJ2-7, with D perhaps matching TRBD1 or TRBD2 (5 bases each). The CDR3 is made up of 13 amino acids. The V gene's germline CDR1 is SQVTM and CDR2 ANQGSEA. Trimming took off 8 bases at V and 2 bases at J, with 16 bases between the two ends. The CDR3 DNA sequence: TGCAGCATTGTCATTGGGACGGCCTACGAGCAGTACTTC. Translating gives CSIVIGTAYEQYF.

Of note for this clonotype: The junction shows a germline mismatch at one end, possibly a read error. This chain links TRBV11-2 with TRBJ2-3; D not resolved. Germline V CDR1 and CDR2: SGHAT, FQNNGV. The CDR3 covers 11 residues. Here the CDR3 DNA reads TGTACCAGCAGCCTCCAAGATACGCAGTATTTC. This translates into CTSSLQDTQYF.

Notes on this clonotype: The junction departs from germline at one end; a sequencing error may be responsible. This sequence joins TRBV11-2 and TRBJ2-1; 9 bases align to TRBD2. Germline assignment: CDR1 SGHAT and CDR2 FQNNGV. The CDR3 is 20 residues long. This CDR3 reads CTSSLFRSLAGLRTYSEQFF. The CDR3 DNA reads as TGTACCAGCAGCTTGTTCCGATCTCTAGCGGGATTAAGAACCTACAGTGAGCAGTTCTTC.

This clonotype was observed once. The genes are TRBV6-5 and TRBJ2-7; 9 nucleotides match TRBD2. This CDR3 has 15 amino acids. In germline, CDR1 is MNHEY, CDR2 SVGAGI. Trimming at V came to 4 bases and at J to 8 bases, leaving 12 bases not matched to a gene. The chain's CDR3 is CASSSPTSGLYKQYF. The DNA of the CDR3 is TGTGCCAGCAGTTCCCCGACTAGCGGTCTTTACAAGCAGTACTTC.

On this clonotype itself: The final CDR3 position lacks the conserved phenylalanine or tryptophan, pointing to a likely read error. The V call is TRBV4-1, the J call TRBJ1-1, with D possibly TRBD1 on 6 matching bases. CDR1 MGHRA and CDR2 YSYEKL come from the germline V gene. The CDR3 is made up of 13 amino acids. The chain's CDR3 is CASGRGTTTEAFY. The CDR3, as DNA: TGTGCCAGCGGGAGGGGGACAACCACTGAAGCTTTCTAT.

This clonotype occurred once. In DNA, the CDR3 is TGTGCCAGCAGCTTACGAAGGGGTGTAGGAGAAACTGAAGCTTTCTTT. It yields the protein CASSLRRGVGETEAFF. V is TRBV7-8 and J is TRBJ1-1; TRBD1 is a possible D gene (5 bases). CDR1 and CDR2 from the germline V gene are SGHVS and FQNEAQ. The CDR3 totals 16 residues. Between the trimmed V and J ends, which lost 2 bases and 5 bases, there was a span of 18 bases.

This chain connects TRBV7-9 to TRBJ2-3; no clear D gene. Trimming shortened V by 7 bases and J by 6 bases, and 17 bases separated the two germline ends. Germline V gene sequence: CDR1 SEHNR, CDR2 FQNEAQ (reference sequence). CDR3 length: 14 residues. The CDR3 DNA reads TGTGCCAGCAACGCGGACCCGGTGGGGGATACGCAGTATTTT. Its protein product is CASNADPVGDTQYF.

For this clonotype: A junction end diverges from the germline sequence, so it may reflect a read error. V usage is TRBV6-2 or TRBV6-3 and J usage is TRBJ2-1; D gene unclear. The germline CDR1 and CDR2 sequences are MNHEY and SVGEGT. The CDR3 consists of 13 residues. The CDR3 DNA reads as TGTGTCAGCAGTTTAGCCACTTACAATGAACAGTTCTTC. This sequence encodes CVSSLATYNEQFF.

CDR3 region: CASSQDGGTNQHQHF. The CDR3 DNA reads TGCGCCAGCAGCCAAGACGGCGGAACCAATCAGCACCAACATTTT. The chain couples TRBV4-1 to TRBJ1-5, with D uncertain. This CDR3 spans 15 amino acids. CDR1 is MGHRA and CDR2 is YSYEKL in the germline V gene. V lost 0 bases and J 16 bases, leaving 22 bases between the germline ends.

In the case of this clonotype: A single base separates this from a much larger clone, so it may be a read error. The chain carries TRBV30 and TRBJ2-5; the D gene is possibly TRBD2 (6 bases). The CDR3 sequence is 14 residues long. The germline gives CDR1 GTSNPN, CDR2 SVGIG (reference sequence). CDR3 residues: CTWRARDGGETQYF. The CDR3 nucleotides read TGTACCTGGAGGGCCCGGGATGGGGGAGAGACCCAGTACTTC.

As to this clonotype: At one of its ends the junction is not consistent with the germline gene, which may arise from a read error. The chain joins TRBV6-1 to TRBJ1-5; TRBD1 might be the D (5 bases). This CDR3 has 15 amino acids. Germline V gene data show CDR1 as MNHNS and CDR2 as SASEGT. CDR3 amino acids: CASSPWTGRPQSQHF. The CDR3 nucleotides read TGTGCCAGCAGTCCCTGGACGGGGCGGCCTCAGTCCCAGCATTTT.

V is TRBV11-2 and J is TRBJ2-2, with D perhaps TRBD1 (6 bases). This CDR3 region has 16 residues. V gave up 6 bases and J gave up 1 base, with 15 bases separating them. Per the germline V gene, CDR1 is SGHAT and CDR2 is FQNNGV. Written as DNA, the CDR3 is TGTGCCAGCAGTGGATCTCAGGGGTGGAACACCGGGGAGCTGTTTTTT. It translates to CASSGSQGWNTGELFF. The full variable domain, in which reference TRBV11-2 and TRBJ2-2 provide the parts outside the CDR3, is EAGVAQSPRYKIIEKRQSVAFWCNPISGHATLYWYQQILGQGPKLLIQFQNNGVVDDSQLPKDRFSAERLKGVDSTLKIQPAKLEDSAVYLCASSGSQGWNTGELFFGEGSRLTVL.

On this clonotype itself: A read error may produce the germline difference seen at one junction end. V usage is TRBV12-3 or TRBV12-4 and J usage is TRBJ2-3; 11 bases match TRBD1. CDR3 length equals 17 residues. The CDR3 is CARSLALGTGGTDTQYF. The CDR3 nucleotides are TGTGCCCGCAGTTTAGCGCTCGGGACAGGGGGTACAGATACGCAGTATTTT.

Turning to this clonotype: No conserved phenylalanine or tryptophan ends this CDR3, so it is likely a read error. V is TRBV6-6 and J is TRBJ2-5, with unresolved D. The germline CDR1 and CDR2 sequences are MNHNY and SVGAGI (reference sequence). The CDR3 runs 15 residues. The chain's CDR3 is CASSPPDPGGETQYY. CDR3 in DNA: TGCGCCAGCAGTCCCCCGGACCCAGGTGGGGAGACCCAGTACTAC.

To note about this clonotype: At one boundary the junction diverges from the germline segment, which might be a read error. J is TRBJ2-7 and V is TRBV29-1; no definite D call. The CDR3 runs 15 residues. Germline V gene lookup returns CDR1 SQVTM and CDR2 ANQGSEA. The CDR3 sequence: CSVLSRTALAYEQYF. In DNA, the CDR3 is TGCAGCGTCCTCTCCCGCACAGCCTTAGCCTACGAGCAGTACTTT.

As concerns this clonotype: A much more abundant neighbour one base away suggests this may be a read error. Written as DNA, the CDR3 is TGCGCCGGCAGCTTGGGGTCCCGGACAGGGGGCCAAGAGACCCAGTACTTC. This encodes CAGSLGSRTGGQETQYF. The chain employs TRBV5-1 and TRBJ2-5; 10 nucleotides agree with TRBD1. The CDR3 is 17 amino acids. CDR1 is SGHRS, CDR2 YFSETQ, per germline.

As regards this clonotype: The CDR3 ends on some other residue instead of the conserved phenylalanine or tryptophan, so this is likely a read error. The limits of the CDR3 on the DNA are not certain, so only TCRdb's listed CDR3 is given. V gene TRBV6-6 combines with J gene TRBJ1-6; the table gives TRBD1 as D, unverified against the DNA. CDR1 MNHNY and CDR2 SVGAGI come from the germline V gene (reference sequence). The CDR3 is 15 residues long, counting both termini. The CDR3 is CASSSPAQGNSPIHL.

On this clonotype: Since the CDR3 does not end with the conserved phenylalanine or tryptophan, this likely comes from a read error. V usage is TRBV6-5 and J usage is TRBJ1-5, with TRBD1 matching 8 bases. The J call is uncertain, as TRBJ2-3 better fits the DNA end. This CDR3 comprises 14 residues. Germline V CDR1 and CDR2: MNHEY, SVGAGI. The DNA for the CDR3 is TGTGCCAGCAGTACCGGACAGGGAAATGAGCCCCAGTATTAT. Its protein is CASSTGQGNEPQYY.

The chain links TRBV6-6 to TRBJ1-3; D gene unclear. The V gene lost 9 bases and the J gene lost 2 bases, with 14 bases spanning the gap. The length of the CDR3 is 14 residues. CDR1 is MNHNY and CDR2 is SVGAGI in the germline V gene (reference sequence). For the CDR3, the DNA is TGTGCCAGTATTCATCAGTCCCCTGGAAACACCATATATTTT. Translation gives CASIHQSPGNTIYF.

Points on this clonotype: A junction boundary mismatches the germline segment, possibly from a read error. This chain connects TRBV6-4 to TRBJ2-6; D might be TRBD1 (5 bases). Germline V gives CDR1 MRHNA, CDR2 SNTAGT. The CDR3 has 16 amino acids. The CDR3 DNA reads TGTGCCAGCAGTGAGGGTAGTGGCTCTGGGGCCAACGTCCTGGCTTTC. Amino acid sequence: CASSEGSGSGANVLAF.

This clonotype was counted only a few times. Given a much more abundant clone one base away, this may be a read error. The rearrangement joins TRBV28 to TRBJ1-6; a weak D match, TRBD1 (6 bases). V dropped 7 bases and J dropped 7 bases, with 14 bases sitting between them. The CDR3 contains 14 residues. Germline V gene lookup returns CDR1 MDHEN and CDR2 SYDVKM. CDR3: CASKSGAANSPLHF. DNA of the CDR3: TGTGCCAGCAAGTCAGGGGCGGCGAATTCACCCCTCCACTTT.

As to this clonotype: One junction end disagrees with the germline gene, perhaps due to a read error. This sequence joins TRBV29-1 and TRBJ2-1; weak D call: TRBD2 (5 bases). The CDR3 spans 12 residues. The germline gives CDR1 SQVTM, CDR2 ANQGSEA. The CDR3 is CSVPKTFNVQFF. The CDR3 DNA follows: TGTAGCGTTCCTAAAACTTTCAATGTGCAGTTCTTC.

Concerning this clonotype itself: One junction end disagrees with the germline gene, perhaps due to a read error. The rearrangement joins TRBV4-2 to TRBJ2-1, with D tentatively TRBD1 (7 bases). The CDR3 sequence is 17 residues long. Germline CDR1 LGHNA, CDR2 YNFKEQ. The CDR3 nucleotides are TGTACCAGCAGCCTTCGGCGGGACAGAGGGACCTACAATGAGCAGTTCTTC. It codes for CTSSLRRDRGTYNEQFF.

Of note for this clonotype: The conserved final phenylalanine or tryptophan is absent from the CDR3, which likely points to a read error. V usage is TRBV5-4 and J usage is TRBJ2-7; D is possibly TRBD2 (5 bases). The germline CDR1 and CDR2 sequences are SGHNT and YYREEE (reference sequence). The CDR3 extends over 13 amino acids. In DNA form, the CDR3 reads TGTGCCAGCAGCTTCCTAGCCAGCAACGAACAGTACCTC. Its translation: CASSFLASNEQYL.